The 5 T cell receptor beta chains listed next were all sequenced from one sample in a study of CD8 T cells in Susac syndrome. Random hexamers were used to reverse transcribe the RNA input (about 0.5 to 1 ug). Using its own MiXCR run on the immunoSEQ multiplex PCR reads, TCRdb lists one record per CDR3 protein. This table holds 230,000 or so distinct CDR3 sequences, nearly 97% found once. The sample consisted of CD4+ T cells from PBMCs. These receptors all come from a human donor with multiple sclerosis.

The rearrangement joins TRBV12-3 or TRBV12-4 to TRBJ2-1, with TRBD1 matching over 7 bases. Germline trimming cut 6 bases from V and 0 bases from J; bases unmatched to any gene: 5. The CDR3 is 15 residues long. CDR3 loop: CASRSTGSSYNEQFF. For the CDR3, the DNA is TGTGCCAGCAGATCGACAGGGAGCTCCTACAATGAGCAGTTCTTC.

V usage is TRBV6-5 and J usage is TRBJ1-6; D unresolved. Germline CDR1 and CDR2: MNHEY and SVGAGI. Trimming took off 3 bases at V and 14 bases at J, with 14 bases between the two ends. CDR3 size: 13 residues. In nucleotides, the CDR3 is TGTGCCAGCAGTTATGATCAGGCCGGGTCCCTCCACTTT. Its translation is CASSYDQAGSLHF.

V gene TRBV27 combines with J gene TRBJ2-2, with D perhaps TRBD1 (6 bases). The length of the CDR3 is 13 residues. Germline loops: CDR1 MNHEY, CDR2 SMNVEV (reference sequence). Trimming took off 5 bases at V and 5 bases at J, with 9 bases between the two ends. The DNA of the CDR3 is TGTGCCAGCAGTATCGACAGGACCGGGGAGCTGTTTTTT. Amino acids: CASSIDRTGELFF.

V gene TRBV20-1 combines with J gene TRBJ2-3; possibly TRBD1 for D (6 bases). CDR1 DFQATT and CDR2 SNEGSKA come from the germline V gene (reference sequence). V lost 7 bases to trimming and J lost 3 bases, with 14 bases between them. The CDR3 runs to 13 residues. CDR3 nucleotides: TGCAGTGTAGACAGGTTAAGGACAGATACGCAGTATTTT. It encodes CSVDRLRTDTQYF.

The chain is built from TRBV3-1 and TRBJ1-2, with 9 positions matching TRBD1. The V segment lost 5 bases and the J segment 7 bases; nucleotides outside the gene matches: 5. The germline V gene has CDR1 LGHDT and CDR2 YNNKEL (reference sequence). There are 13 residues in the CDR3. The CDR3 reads CASSWTGDGGYTF. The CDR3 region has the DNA TGTGCCAGCAGCTGGACAGGGGACGGTGGCTACACCTTC.